This T cell receptor (beta chain) was sequenced in a study of beta chain features in type 1 diabetes. Of note for this clone: Antigen unknown.

Study-level results: All four CD4+ subsets of Type 1 diabetes patients contained TCRB CDR3s that were moderately but significantly shorter. Patients with type 1 diabetes showed fewer VDJ junction insertions and more deletions.

The germline CDR1 and CDR2 sequences are MDHEN and SYDVKM. After removal of 3 bases from V and 0 bases from J, the junction contained 3 bases not matched to a gene. CDR3 length: 15 amino acids. Isolated RNA was reverse transcribed in full, so expressed TCRB transcripts were sequenced. Measured with immunoSEQ multiplex PCR; TCRdb has only the in-frame clones, and not every one. The sample lists about 700,000 clones, 10% to 15% occurring once. This chain connects TRBV28 to TRBJ2-3, with TRBD1 identical over 7 bases. This TCR was sampled from a man between 18 and 35 years old with type 1 diabetes. Sequences were obtained from naive CD4+ T cells from blood. The CDR3 is CASSLQQGSTDTQYF. As DNA, the CDR3 is TGTGCCAGCAGTTTGCAACAGGGGAGCACAGATACGCAGTATTTT.